A single sample gave rise to the 25 T cell receptor beta chains below, sequenced in a study of tissue T cells after allogeneic stem cell transplantation (dated by TCRdb to the early 2020s). The protocol used for the library was the immunoSEQ multiplex PCR assay. As stored in TCRdb, this immuneACCESS dataset retains in-frame rearrangements with V and J assigned. A fraction of the clones does not appear; measured against another copy, unresolved V genes explain less than half of the discrepancy, and the remainder lacks a known reason. For this sample the table gives about 5,600 clones, of which around 50% were detected only once. Around 10% of the sample comes from the top ten. Interpreted using the paper, the time point label stands for: mouse harvest day 7 after allogeneic transplant. Each mouse graft, delivered by tail vein injection, combined 10^6 splenic CD5+ T cells with 10^7 T-cell-depleted bone marrow cells.

The material sequenced was gut tissue. Receptor source: a female BALB/c mouse given C57BL/6 T cells with graft-versus-host disease after an allogeneic hematopoietic cell transplant.

Notes on this clone: Mouse germline and gene names are used. With the read ending 1 residue before the CDR3 end, the germline J gene is used to fill in that end. The chain has TRBV30 and TRBJ2-7; D uncertain. The CDR3 spans 14 residues. Germline assignment: CDR1 SQVVS and CDR2 ANEGSEA. Trimming stripped 0 bases from V and 0 bases from J, with 9 bases between. This CDR3 reads CSSREPRSSYEQYF. CDR3 DNA, as far as it was read: TGTAGTTCTAGAGAGCCCAGGAGCTCCTATGAACAGTAC.

About this clone: Gene and germline names: mouse. The read gets to within 1 residue of the CDR3 end, and the germline J gene fills in the rest. The chain recombines TRBV3 with TRBJ2-3, with D uncertain. Germline V gives CDR1 SNHLY, CDR2 FYNGKV (reference sequence). The CDR3 totals 13 residues. The V end was cut by 5 bases, the J end by 0 bases, with 6 bases between. CDR3: CASSPQSAETLYF. CDR3 DNA, as far as it was read: TGTGCCAGCAGCCCCCAAAGTGCAGAAACGCTGTAT.

This clone was detected only a few times. Gene names follow the mouse nomenclature. The read falls 1 residue short of the CDR3 end, and the missing part is taken from the germline J gene. The chain uses TRBV26 and TRBJ1-4; 7 nucleotides line up with TRBD1. From germline, CDR1 is KGHPV and CDR2 FQNQEV (reference sequence). After removal of 2 bases from V and 0 bases from J, the junction contained 3 bases not matched to a gene. This CDR3 has 16 residues. The sequenced part of the CDR3 DNA is TGTGCCAGCAGTCTGAGGCAGGGGGTTTCCAACGAAAGATTATTT. This gives the protein CASSLRQGVSNERLF. In full, the CDR3 is CASSLRQGVSNERLFF.

In regard to this clone: At one end the junction does not follow the germline gene, possibly because of a read error. All gene names here are mouse names. The read ends 1 residue shy of where the CDR3 ends; the end is completed using the germline J gene. The chain has TRBV13-1 and TRBJ2-1; D may be TRBD2 (5 bases). Germline V CDR1 and CDR2: NSHNY, SYGAGN. The CDR3 consists of 12 residues. The sequenced CDR3 bases are TGTGCCAGCGGTGATGCTGGGACTGAGCAGTTC. It encodes CASGDAGTEQF. From start to end, the CDR3 is CASGDAGTEQFF.

This clone has only one observation. Germline and genes: mouse. The read finishes 1 residue shy of the CDR3 end, and the germline J gene is used to complete it. This rearrangement joins TRBV3 to TRBJ2-4, with 7 positions matching TRBD1. J was trimmed by 3 bases and V by 5 bases; bases with no gene match: 2. This CDR3 is 13 amino acids long. Germline-derived CDR1 and CDR2 are SNHLY and FYNGKV (reference sequence). CDR3 sequence: CASSPGQQNTLYF. Incomplete CDR3 DNA: TGTGCCAGCAGCCCGGGACAGCAAAACACCTTGTAC.

Turning to this clone: Germline and genes: mouse. Read data end 1 residue before the CDR3 end; the end is taken from the germline J gene. The gene calls are TRBV2 and TRBJ2-1; D perhaps matches TRBD2 (6 bases). Trimming removed 0 bases from V and 3 bases from J, with 9 bases in between. Germline V gives CDR1 LGHNA, CDR2 YSYQKL. The CDR3 is 15 residues long. The sequenced CDR3 bases are TGTGCCAGCAGCCAAGATTGGGGGACCTATGCTGAGCAGTTC. Protein sequence: CASSQDWGTYAEQF. The full CDR3 is CASSQDWGTYAEQFF.

For this clone: The listed genes are named as in mouse. The sequenced fragment ends 1 residue before the CDR3 boundary, so the rest is inferred from the germline J gene. This chain uses TRBV29 with TRBJ2-4, with 9 bases that match TRBD2. Germline V gives CDR1 MSHET, CDR2 SYDVDS. CDR3 length: 16 residues. Germline trimming cut 3 bases from V and 0 bases from J; bases unmatched to any gene: 4. The CDR3 sequence: CASSFLGGSSQNTLYF. The sequenced part of the CDR3 DNA is TGTGCTAGCAGTTTCCTGGGGGGGTCTAGTCAAAACACCTTGTAC.

On this clone itself: Any gene name here is a mouse gene name. The read finishes 1 residue shy of the CDR3 end, and the germline J gene is used to complete it. This chain joins TRBV3 and TRBJ1-5; D not resolved. CDR3 length: 13 residues. V gave up 4 bases and J gave up 0 bases, with 4 bases separating them. Germline assignment: CDR1 SNHLY and CDR2 FYNGKV (reference sequence). The CDR3 sequence is CASSSVNNQAPLF. CDR3 DNA, as far as it was read: TGTGCCAGCAGCTCCGTTAACAACCAGGCTCCGCTT.

With regard to this clone: These gene names are mouse names. The CDR3 extends 1 residue past the end of the read, so its final part is completed from the germline J gene. The rearrangement uses TRBV26 and TRBJ2-1; 9 bases fit TRBD1. Germline CDR1 KGHPV, CDR2 FQNQEV (reference sequence). Trimming at V came to 4 bases and at J to 6 bases, leaving 4 bases not matched to a gene. There are 14 residues in the CDR3. This CDR3 reads CASSPQGARAEQFF. The CDR3 DNA, read in part, is TGTGCCAGCAGTCCACAGGGGGCGCGTGCTGAGCAGTTC.

This clone was counted between two and nine times. Mouse names are used for the genes. The missing CDR3 end, 1 residue past where the read stops, is filled in from the germline J gene. The chain employs TRBV1 and TRBJ2-3, with 8 nucleotides matching TRBD1. The CDR3 has 14 residues. Germline values: CDR1 NSQYPW, CDR2 LRSPGD (reference sequence). V was pared by 3 bases and J by 3 bases, with 2 bases of the junction left unmatched. The CDR3 loop reads CTCSAAGGAETLYF. The DNA read from the CDR3 is TGCACCTGCAGTGCGGCAGGGGGCGCAGAAACGCTGTAT.

About this clone: Germline and genes here are mouse. CDR3 residues: CASSLQGGGTEVFF. Partial CDR3 DNA: TGTGCAAGCAGCCTACAGGGGGGGGGCACAGAAGTCTTC. The chain employs TRBV16 and TRBJ1-1; 8 bases are shared with TRBD1. The read stops 1 residue short of the end of the CDR3; the missing end is completed from the germline J gene. Germline lookup yields CDR1 SGHSA and CDR2 FRNQAP. Trimming cost V 5 bases and J 4 bases; bases outside gene matches: 6. This CDR3 region has 14 residues.

As regards this clone: Any gene name here is a mouse gene name. Sequencing ends 1 residue short of the CDR3 end; the germline J gene provides the rest. The chain has TRBV3 and TRBJ1-1; D not resolved. CDR1 and CDR2 from the germline V gene are SNHLY and FYNGKV (reference sequence). V was clipped by 1 base and J by 0 bases, with 9 bases between them. The CDR3 totals 15 residues. CDR3 bases read: TGTGCCAGCAGCTTAGGTGGCGGTGCAAACACAGAAGTCTTC. It yields the protein CASSLGGGANTEVF. The CDR3, in full, reads CASSLGGGANTEVFF. The entire variable domain, with the rest obtained from reference TRBV3 and TRBJ1-1, is as follows: GPKVLQIPSHQIIDMGQMVTLNCDPVSNHLYFYWYKQILGQQMEFLVNFYNGKVMEKSKLFKDQFSVERPDGSYFTLKIQPTALEDSAVYFCASSLGGGANTEVFFGKGTRLTVV.

In the case of this clone: The germline and genes are mouse ones. From the germline J gene comes the end of the CDR3, since the read stops 1 residue before it. This sequence joins TRBV26 and TRBJ2-2, with 8 bases fitting TRBD1. The V gene end was trimmed by 4 bases and the J gene end by 2 bases; junction bases not matched to a gene: 3. This CDR3 is 15 amino acids long. CDR1 is KGHPV and CDR2 is FQNQEV in the germline V gene (reference sequence). Incomplete CDR3 DNA: TGTGCCAGCAGTCCGACAGGGGACAACACCGGGCAGCTCTAC. Amino acid sequence: CASSPTGDNTGQLY. The full CDR3 protein is CASSPTGDNTGQLYF.

This clone has a handful of counts. Mouse gene names apply. The read is 1 residue too short to cover the CDR3 end, so that end is filled in from the germline J gene. This rearrangement joins TRBV12-2 to TRBJ2-1, with a tentative D call TRBD1 (6 bases). Between the trimmed V and J ends, which lost 3 bases and 3 bases, there was a span of 11 bases. The CDR3 has 14 amino acids. The germline gives CDR1 SGHLS, CDR2 HYDKME. The part of the CDR3 DNA that was read is TGTGCCAGCTCTTCAGGGGAGGGCTATGCTGAGCAGTTC. Its translation is CASSSGEGYAEQF. The whole CDR3 sequence reads CASSSGEGYAEQFF.

This clone has just one count. Mouse gene names and germline throughout. The missing CDR3 end, 1 residue past where the read stops, is filled in from the germline J gene. The gene calls are TRBV23 and TRBJ2-1. The CDR3 consists of 14 residues. CDR1 is KGHTA, CDR2 FQNQQP, per germline. The CDR3 loop is CSSSQSLLYAEQFF. The sequenced CDR3 bases are TGCTCCAGCAGTCAATCGCTCCTCTATGCTGAGCAGTTC.

To note about this clone: All gene names here are mouse names. Read coverage stops 1 residue before the CDR3 terminus; the germline J gene supplies the remainder. The chain combines TRBV3 with TRBJ2-2, with 7 bases aligning to TRBD1. Losses at the gene ends were 5 bases for V and 2 bases for J; bases not matched to a gene: 2. The CDR3 is 14 residues long. In germline, CDR1 is SNHLY, CDR2 FYNGKV (reference sequence). The DNA read from the CDR3 is TGTGCCAGCAGCCAGGGACAGAACACCGGGCAGCTCTAC. This gives the protein CASSQGQNTGQLY. The entire CDR3 is CASSQGQNTGQLYF.

With regard to this clone: All gene names here are mouse names. The read stops 1 residue short of the end of the CDR3; the missing end is completed from the germline J gene. V usage is TRBV23 and J usage is TRBJ1-1. CDR3 length: 13 residues. Germline V gives CDR1 KGHTA, CDR2 FQNQQP. The CDR3 protein is CSSSQPQDTEVFF. The CDR3 DNA, read in part, is TGCTCCAGCAGTCAACCGCAAGACACAGAAGTCTTC.

A single count supports this clone. The gene symbols are mouse symbols. The read ends 1 residue early relative to the CDR3; the germline J gene fills the gap. The chain couples TRBV17 to TRBJ2-5; 10 bases fit TRBD2. Germline CDR1 and CDR2: MNHDT and YYDKIL. V lost 0 bases and J lost 4; bases outside the gene matches: 7. CDR3 length: 17 residues. The CDR3 bases that were read are TGTGCTAGCAGTAGAGATCCGGTACTGGGGGGGGAAGACACCCAGTAC. It translates to CASSRDPVLGGEDTQY. The whole CDR3 protein reads CASSRDPVLGGEDTQYF.

Turning to this clone: Here the gene names and germline are mouse. The read ends 1 residue early relative to the CDR3; the germline J gene fills the gap. In the same sample, other DNA sequences code for this CDR3. The chain has TRBV26 and TRBJ2-4; D unclear. The CDR3 covers 14 residues. Germline V gene sequence: CDR1 KGHPV, CDR2 FQNQEV (reference sequence). The V and J ends lost 6 bases and 1 base respectively, with 11 bases between them. The covered CDR3 bases are TGTGCCAGCAGCCGGGCCCCTGGTCAAAACACCTTGTAC. Its protein product is CASSRAPGQNTLY. The whole CDR3 is CASSRAPGQNTLYF.

Of note for this clone: Gene names are mouse gene names. The read ends 1 residue early relative to the CDR3; the germline J gene fills the gap. The V and J genes are TRBV3 and TRBJ2-4; TRBD1 matches at 7 bases. Germline V lookup: CDR1 SNHLY, CDR2 FYNGKV (reference sequence). The trim removed 5 bases at V and 3 bases at J, leaving 5 bases unmatched. The CDR3 sequence is 14 residues long. The DNA read from the CDR3 is TGTGCCAGCAGCCCGGGACAGAGACAAAACACCTTGTAC. Translating it yields CASSPGQRQNTLY. The whole CDR3 sequence is CASSPGQRQNTLYF.

A word on this clone: Each gene name is a mouse one. The CDR3 is cut off 1 residue early in the read; its end comes from the germline J gene. This chain connects TRBV13-2 to TRBJ2-4; the D gene is possibly TRBD2 (6 bases). Germline lookup yields CDR1 NNHNN and CDR2 SYGAGS (reference sequence). The CDR3 extends over 14 amino acids. V lost 0 bases and J 4 bases, leaving 9 bases between the germline ends. CDR3 sequence: CASGDARGENTLYF. The covered CDR3 bases are TGTGCCAGCGGTGATGCACGGGGGGAAAACACCTTGTAC.

Comments on this clone: Gene names and germline match the mouse. The sequenced fragment ends 1 residue before the CDR3 boundary, so the rest is inferred from the germline J gene. V gene TRBV26 combines with J gene TRBJ1-1; D not certain. The germline V and J ends were trimmed by 4 bases and 1 base, with 7 bases remaining between them. The CDR3 covers 13 residues. The germline V gene encodes CDR1 KGHPV and CDR2 FQNQEV (reference sequence). The CDR3 region is CASSRDWNTEVFF. The DNA read from the CDR3 is TGTGCCAGCAGTCGCGATTGGAACACAGAAGTCTTC.

About this clone: Mouse gene names and germline throughout. The read comes to an end 1 residue before the CDR3 does, leaving the germline J gene to fill in the end. The V gene is TRBV16, the J gene TRBJ1-4; D gene uncertain. The CDR3 spans 15 residues. Germline V gene lookup returns CDR1 SGHSA and CDR2 FRNQAP. Trimming left V 1 base short and J 0 bases short, with 6 bases between. CDR3 bases read: TGTGCAAGCAGCTTAGGACAAATTTCCAACGAAAGATTATTT. This sequence encodes CASSLGQISNERLF. The full-length CDR3 reads as CASSLGQISNERLFF.

In its sample, this clone was seen once. One junction end does not reproduce the germline sequence, and a read error may be involved. Genes here carry mouse names. Read data end 1 residue before the CDR3 end; the end is taken from the germline J gene. V and J are TRBV26 and TRBJ2-5; 8 nucleotides agree with TRBD2. The CDR3 has 14 amino acids. Germline V lookup: CDR1 KGHPV, CDR2 FQNQEV (reference sequence). CDR3 DNA, as far as it was read: TGTGCCAGCACTCTGACTGGGGTCCAAGACACCCAGTAC. This encodes CASTLTGVQDTQY. The CDR3 in full is CASTLTGVQDTQYF. Supplemented by reference TRBV26 and TRBJ2-5, the full variable domain reads NSKVIQTPRYLVKGQGQKAKMRCIPEKGHPVVFWYQQNKNNEFKFLINFQNQEVLQQIDMTEKRFSAECPSNSPCSLEIQSSEAGDSALYLCASTLTGVQDTQYFGPGTRLLVL.

As regards this clone: The gene names here belong to mouse. The read halts 1 residue ahead of the CDR3 end, with the missing end drawn from the germline J gene. V usage is TRBV3 and J usage is TRBJ1-3; a weak D match, TRBD1 (6 bases). Germline CDR1 is SNHLY and CDR2 is FYNGKV (reference sequence). V gave up 1 base and J gave up 0 bases, with 7 bases separating them. The CDR3 contains 15 residues. CDR3 DNA, as far as it was read: TGTGCCAGCAGCTTAGGGGGGCTTTCTGGAAATACGCTCTAT. This sequence encodes CASSLGGLSGNTLY. The whole CDR3 protein is CASSLGGLSGNTLYF.